The T cell receptor (beta chain) described here comes from a study of blood T cell repertoires in COVID-19. Across the study: Sample material is recorded as cDNA or gDNA derived from T cells, B-cell-depleted T cells, or PBMCs.

Trimming cost V 3 bases and J 0 bases, with 18 bases left between them. Looked up from germline, CDR1 is LGHNA and CDR2 is YNFKEQ. The CDR3 contains 18 residues. Authors' analysis steps: Scientists estimated how many nucleated cells there were by amplifying reference gene primers. The protocol was immunoSEQ multiplex PCR, while the TCRdb copy is restricted to in-frame clones and leaves out a portion. Clonal size and the V and J genes are those of that table, whereas D and trimming came from the DNA. Among about 250,000 clones listed, just over 85% were seen once. The source material was peripheral blood. This clonotype originated in a woman aged 25-40 years with active or convalescent COVID-19. The genes are TRBV4-2 and TRBJ1-3, with TRBD1 as a possible D gene (5 bases). CDR3: CASSHTGSITISGNTIYF. The CDR3 region has the DNA TGTGCCAGCAGCCACACAGGATCGATAACAATCTCTGGAAACACCATATATTTT.